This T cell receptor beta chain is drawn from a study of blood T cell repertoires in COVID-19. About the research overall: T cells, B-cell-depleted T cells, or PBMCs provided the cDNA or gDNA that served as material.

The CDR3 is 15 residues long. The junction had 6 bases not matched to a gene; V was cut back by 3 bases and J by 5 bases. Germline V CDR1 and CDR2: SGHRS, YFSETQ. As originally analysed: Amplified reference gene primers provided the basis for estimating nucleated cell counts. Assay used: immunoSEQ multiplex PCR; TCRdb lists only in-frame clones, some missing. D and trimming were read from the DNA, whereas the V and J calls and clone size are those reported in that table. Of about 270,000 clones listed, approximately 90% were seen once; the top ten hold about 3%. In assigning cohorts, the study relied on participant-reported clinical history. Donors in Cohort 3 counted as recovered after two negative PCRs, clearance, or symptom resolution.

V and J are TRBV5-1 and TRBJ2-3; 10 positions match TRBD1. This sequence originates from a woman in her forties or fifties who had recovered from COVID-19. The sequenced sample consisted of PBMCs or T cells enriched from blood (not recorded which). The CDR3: CASSSPGQGIDTQYF. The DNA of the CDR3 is TGCGCCAGCAGCTCTCCGGGACAGGGGATAGATACGCAGTATTTT. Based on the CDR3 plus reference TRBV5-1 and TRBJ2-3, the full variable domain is KAGVTQTPRYLIKTRGQQVTLSCSPISGHRSVSWYQQTPGQGLQFLFEYFSETQRNKGNFPGRFSGRQFSNSRSEMNVSTLELGDSALYLCASSSPGQGIDTQYFGPGTRLTVL.